Following are 17 T cell receptor beta chains from one sample sequenced in a study of synovial regulatory T cells in juvenile arthritis. Here immunoSEQ multiplex PCR was the method, and the copy in TCRdb shows in-frame clones only, minus some. The table lists roughly 10,000 clones. The specimen sequenced was Treg cells from blood. Subset: remaining (HLA-DR-negative) circulating blood Treg cells. These receptors were taken from a donor aged 2-30 years with juvenile idiopathic arthritis.

J is TRBJ2-3 and V is TRBV6-1; TCRdb gives TRBD2 as the D gene, but with no DNA this cannot be confirmed. This CDR3 comprises 15 residues. A DNA sequence was not provided. Looked up from germline, CDR1 is MNHNS and CDR2 is SASEGT. Here the CDR3 reads CASSESYRGRQTQYF.

The CDR3: CSCTGGDPGNTIYF. This rearrangement joins TRBV29-1 to TRBJ1-3. The germline V gene has CDR1 SQVTM and CDR2 ANQGSEA. CDR3 size: 14 residues. There is no recorded DNA.

The CDR3 here is CASSFPGRHLWANVLTF. This sequence joins TRBV28 and TRBJ2-6. The CDR3 runs 17 residues. No coding sequence is recorded. Germline CDR1 is MDHEN and CDR2 is SYDVKM.

V usage is TRBV18 and J usage is TRBJ1-2. The CDR3 covers 13 residues. Only the protein sequence is given. CDR1 and CDR2 (germline): KGHSH, LQKENI. The CDR3 loop is CASSPGNGYGYTF.

The chain is built from TRBV5-1 and TRBJ2-5; with no DNA, the TCRdb D assignment of TRBD1 cannot be verified. The CDR3 consists of 13 residues. There is no recorded DNA. CDR1 and CDR2 from the germline V gene are SGHRS and YFSETQ. The CDR3 sequence is CASSPGGRETQYF.

The V call is TRBV15, the J call TRBJ2-7; TCRdb outputs TRBD1, but without DNA this stays unchecked. Looked up from germline, CDR1 is LNHNV and CDR2 is YYDKDF (reference sequence). CDR3 length: 16 amino acids. The nucleotide record is missing. CDR3 region: CATSGNRGSLAYEQYF.

This chain connects TRBV2 to TRBJ2-2; TCRdb selects TRBD1, and the lack of DNA leaves this call unchecked. The germline gives CDR1 SNHLY, CDR2 FYNNEI. The CDR3 runs to 15 residues. No DNA sequence is on record. CDR3 sequence reads: CASRIDRGGTGELFF.

This clone is identified as medium-sized (0.01 to 0.1%) from frequency. The V and J genes are TRBV2 and TRBJ1-3; TCRdb lists TRBD1, though no DNA is available to test this call. Germline V CDR1 and CDR2: SNHLY, FYNNEI. This CDR3 is 13 amino acids long. The nucleotide record is missing. The CDR3 protein is CASTRASGNTIYF.

This rearrangement joins TRBV4-1 to TRBJ1-3. Germline V gives CDR1 MGHRA, CDR2 YSYEKL. The length of the CDR3 is 11 residues. Only the protein is on record. This CDR3 reads CASSLGNTIYF.

The CDR3 loop is CASSGELNTEAFF. The rearrangement joins TRBV6-1 to TRBJ1-1. Per the germline V gene, CDR1 is MNHNS and CDR2 is SASEGT. The CDR3 runs 13 residues. DNA is not on record.

This sequence joins TRBV10-1 and TRBJ2-7; TCRdb gives TRBD1 as the D gene, but with no DNA this cannot be confirmed. The CDR3 spans 14 residues. The entry carries no DNA sequence. Germline lookup yields CDR1 WNHNN and CDR2 SYGVQD (reference sequence). This chain's CDR3 is CASSETAGVSRQYF.

The V and J genes are TRBV28 and TRBJ2-1. The CDR3 is 16 amino acids. No DNA was logged. CDR1 and CDR2 (germline): MDHEN, SYDVKM. The CDR3 here is CASSFWGSGAYNEQFF.

V is TRBV6-4 and J is TRBJ1-2; lacking DNA, the TRBD1 call made by TCRdb goes unchecked. Germline-derived CDR1 and CDR2 are MRHNA and SNTAGT. The CDR3 runs to 14 residues. A DNA sequence was not provided. The CDR3 protein is CASRGDGRGGGYTF.

This rearrangement joins TRBV6-1 to TRBJ2-7; TCRdb calls TRBD1, which cannot be checked without DNA. The CDR3 is 13 residues long. The nucleotide record is missing. Germline loops: CDR1 MNHNS, CDR2 SASEGT. This CDR3 reads CASSEANSYEQYF.

The V gene is TRBV28, the J gene TRBJ2-3; checking the TCRdb D call of TRBD2 is not possible without DNA. Germline V gene sequence: CDR1 MDHEN, CDR2 SYDVKM. This CDR3 is 15 amino acids long. The nucleotide record is missing. The CDR3 spells CASREAGGTRDTQYF. Variable domain in full (rest from reference TRBV28 and TRBJ2-3): DVKVTQSSRYLVKRTGEKVFLECVQDMDHENMFWYRQDPGLGLRLIYFSYDVKMKEKGDIPEGYSVSREKKERFSLILESASTNQTSMYLCASREAGGTRDTQYFGPGTRLTVL.

The rearrangement uses TRBV5-1 and TRBJ1-1; the TRBD1 assignment by TCRdb is unverifiable without DNA. Germline CDR1 SGHRS, CDR2 YFSETQ. This CDR3 spans 13 amino acids. Only the protein sequence is given. CDR3 in amino acids: CASSASTGDEAFF.

This rearrangement joins TRBV19 to TRBJ1-5; TCRdb's D call of TRBD1 is untestable without DNA. CDR1 and CDR2 from the germline V gene are LNHDA and SQIVND (reference sequence). The CDR3 spans 15 residues. No DNA is recorded. CDR3: CASSIDLTGHQPQHF.